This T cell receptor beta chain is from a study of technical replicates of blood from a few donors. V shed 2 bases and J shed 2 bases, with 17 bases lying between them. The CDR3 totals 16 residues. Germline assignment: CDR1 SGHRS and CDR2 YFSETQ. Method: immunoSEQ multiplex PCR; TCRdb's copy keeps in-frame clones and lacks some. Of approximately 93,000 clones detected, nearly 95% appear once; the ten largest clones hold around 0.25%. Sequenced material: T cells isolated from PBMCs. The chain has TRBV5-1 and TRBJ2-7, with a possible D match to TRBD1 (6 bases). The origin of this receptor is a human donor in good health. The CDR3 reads CASSFNLGAFAYEQYF. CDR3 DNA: TGCGCCAGCAGCTTCAATCTGGGGGCATTCGCCTACGAGCAGTACTTC. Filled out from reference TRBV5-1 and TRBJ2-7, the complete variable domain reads KAGVTQTPRYLIKTRGQQVTLSCSPISGHRSVSWYQQTPGQGLQFLFEYFSETQRNKGNFPGRFSGRQFSNSRSEMNVSTLELGDSALYLCASSFNLGAFAYEQYFGPGTRLTVT.